This entry describes one T cell receptor (beta chain). The data were obtained in a study of blood T cell repertoires in COVID-19. Study processing details: Researchers report that nucleated cell counts were estimated from reference gene primer amplification. Some clones are missing from TCRdb's copy, which holds only in-frame ones; the method was immunoSEQ multiplex PCR. V and J calls and clone size come straight from that table; D and trimming were deduced from the DNA. The data contain approximately 30,000 clones, roughly 90% of them singletons. This CDR3 has 18 residues. Germline V gives CDR1 SGHNT, CDR2 YYREEE (reference sequence). Trimming removed 6 bases at V and 1 base at J, with 23 bases between.

This chain joins TRBV5-4 and TRBJ1-3, with D possibly being TRBD1 (5 bases). The sample was peripheral blood. The receptor was derived from a human donor in a cohort sampled during active COVID-19. The CDR3 sequence: CASTYSQGGPASGNTIYF. The CDR3 DNA reads TGTGCCAGCACCTACTCCCAGGGAGGGCCCGCTTCTGGAAACACCATATATTTT.